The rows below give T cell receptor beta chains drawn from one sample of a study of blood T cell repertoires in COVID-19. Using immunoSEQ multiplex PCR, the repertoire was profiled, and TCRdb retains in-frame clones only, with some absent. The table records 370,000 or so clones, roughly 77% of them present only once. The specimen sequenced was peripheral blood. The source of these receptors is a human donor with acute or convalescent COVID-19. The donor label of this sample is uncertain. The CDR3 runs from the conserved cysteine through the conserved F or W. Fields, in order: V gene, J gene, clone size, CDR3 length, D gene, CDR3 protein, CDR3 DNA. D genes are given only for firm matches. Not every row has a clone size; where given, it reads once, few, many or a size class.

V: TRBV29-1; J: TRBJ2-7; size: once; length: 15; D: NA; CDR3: CSVEDTRGPVYEQYF; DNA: TGCAGCGTTGAAGATACGAGAGGGCCGGTGTACGAGCAGTACTTC
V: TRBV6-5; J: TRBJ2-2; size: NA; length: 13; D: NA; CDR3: CASRAFYTGELFF; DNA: TGTGCCAGCAGGGCTTTTTACACCGGGGAGCTGTTTTTT
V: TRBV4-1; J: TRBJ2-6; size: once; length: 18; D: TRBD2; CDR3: CASSQELAGVLGANVLTF; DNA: TGCGCCAGCAGCCAAGAACTAGCGGGAGTCCTTGGGGCCAACGTCCTGACTTTC
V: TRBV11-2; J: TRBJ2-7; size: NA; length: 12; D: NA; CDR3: CASSRQAYEQYF; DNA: TGTGCCAGCAGCAGACAGGCCTACGAGCAGTACTTC
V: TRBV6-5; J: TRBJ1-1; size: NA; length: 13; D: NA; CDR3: CASNSFRGTEAFF; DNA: TGTGCCAGCAATTCCTTCCGAGGCACTGAAGCTTTCTTT
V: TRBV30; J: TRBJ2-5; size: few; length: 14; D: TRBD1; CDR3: CAWNIQGMPETQYF; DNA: TGTGCCTGGAATATACAGGGGATGCCAGAGACCCAGTACTTC
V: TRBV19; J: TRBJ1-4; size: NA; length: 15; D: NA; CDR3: CAIPGGATEHEKLFF; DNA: TGTGCCATCCCGGGAGGCGCCACAGAGCATGAAAAACTGTTTTTT
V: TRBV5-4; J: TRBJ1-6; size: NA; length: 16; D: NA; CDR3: CASSFWQRQVNSPLHF; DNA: TGTGCCAGCAGCTTCTGGCAAAGACAGGTCAATTCACCCCTCCACTTT
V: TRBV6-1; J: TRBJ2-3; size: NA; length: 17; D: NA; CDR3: CASSGFPRLGPTDTQYF; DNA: TGTGCCAGCAGTGGTTTCCCCCGACTAGGCCCCACAGATACGCAGTATTTT
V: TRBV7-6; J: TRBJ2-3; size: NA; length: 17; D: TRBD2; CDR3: CASRSGVASGGAGTQYF; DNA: TGTGCCAGCAGATCCGGGGTGGCTAGCGGGGGGGCCGGGACGCAGTATTTT
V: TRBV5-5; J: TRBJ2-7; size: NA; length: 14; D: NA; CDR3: CASSMTGFYYEQYF; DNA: TGTGCCAGCAGCATGACAGGATTCTACTACGAGCAGTACTTC
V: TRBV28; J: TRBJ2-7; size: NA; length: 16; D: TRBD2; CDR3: CASSSALAGTSYEQYF; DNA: TGTGCCAGCAGTTCCGCATTAGCGGGAACATCCTACGAGCAGTACTTC
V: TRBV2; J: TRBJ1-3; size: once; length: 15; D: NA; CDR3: CASSSTRSSGNTIYF; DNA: TGTGCCAGCAGTAGTACAAGGAGCTCTGGAAACACCATATATTTT
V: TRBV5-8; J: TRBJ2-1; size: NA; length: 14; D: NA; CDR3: CASSLTGPYNEQFF; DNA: TGTGCCAGCAGCTTGACTGGGCCTTACAATGAGCAGTTCTTC
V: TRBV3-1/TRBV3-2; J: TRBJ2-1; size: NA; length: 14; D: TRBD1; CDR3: CASRRTGPTHEQFF; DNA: TGTGCCAGCAGGAGGACAGGACCCACGCATGAGCAGTTCTTC
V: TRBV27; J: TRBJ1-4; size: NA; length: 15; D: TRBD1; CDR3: CASSSAGTGKEKLFF; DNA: TGTGCCAGCAGTTCAGCCGGGACAGGGAAGGAAAAACTGTTTTTT
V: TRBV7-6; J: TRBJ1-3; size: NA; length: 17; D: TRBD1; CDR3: CASSFRTGGFSGNTIYF; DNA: TGTGCCAGCAGCTTTAGGACAGGGGGATTCTCTGGAAACACCATATATTTT
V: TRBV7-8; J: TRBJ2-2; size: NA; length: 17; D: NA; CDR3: CASSLVSGGQIPGELFF; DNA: TGTGCCAGCAGCTTAGTATCCGGGGGACAGATTCCCGGGGAGCTGTTTTTT
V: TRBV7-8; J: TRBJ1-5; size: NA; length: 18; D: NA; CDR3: CASSFRQVNPGGNQPQHF; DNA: TGTGCCAGCAGCTTTCGACAGGTTAACCCCGGAGGCAATCAGCCCCAGCATTTT
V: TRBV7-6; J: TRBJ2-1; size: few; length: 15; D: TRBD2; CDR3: CASSLASGGAAEQFF; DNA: TGTGCCAGCAGCTTAGCTAGCGGGGGGGCCGCTGAGCAGTTCTTC
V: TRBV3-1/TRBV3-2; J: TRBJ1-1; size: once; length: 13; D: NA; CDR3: CASSHNRQAEAFF; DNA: TGTGCCAGCAGCCACAATCGTCAAGCGGAAGCTTTCTTT
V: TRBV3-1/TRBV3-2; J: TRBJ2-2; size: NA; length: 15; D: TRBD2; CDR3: CASSRTRPNTGELFF; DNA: TGTGCCAGCAGTCGGACTAGACCGAACACCGGGGAGCTGTTTTTT
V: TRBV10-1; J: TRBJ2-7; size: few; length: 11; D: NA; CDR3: CASSDSYEQYF; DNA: TGCGCCAGCAGTGACAGCTACGAGCAGTACTTC
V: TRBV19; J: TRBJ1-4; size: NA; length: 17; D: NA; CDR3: CASSLYSWSATNEKLFF; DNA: TGTGCCAGTAGTTTATACTCCTGGTCTGCAACTAATGAAAAACTGTTTTTT
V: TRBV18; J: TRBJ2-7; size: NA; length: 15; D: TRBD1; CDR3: CASSPARDRGYEQYF; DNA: TGTGCCAGCTCACCAGCACGGGACAGGGGTTACGAGCAGTACTTC
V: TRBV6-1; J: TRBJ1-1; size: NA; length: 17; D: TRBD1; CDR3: CASSGGNRGQGNTEAFF; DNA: TGTGCCAGCAGTGGGGGGAACAGGGGGCAAGGGAACACTGAAGCTTTCTTT
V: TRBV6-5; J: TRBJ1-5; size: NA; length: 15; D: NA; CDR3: CASSYATVPPGPQHF; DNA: TGTGCCAGCAGTTACGCGACAGTTCCTCCGGGGCCCCAGCATTTT
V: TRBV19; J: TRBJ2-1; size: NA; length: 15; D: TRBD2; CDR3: CASSIGQRETNEQFF; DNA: TGTGCCAGTAGTATAGGCCAGCGGGAGACGAATGAGCAGTTCTTC
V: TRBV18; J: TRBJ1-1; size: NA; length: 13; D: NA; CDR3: CASAFAVNTEAFF; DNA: TGTGCCAGCGCGTTCGCCGTGAACACTGAAGCTTTCTTT
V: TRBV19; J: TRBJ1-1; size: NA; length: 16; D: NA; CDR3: CASSIFGGASSTEAFF; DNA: TGTGCCAGTAGTATATTCGGGGGAGCCTCTTCAACTGAAGCTTTCTTT
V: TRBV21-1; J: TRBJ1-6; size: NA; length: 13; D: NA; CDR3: CASTTVPVSPLHF; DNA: TGTGCCAGCACCACTGTACCCGTTTCACCCCTCCACTTT
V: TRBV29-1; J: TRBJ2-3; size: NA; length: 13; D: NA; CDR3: CSVLSRVPDTQYF; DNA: TGCAGCGTGTTATCCAGGGTCCCAGATACGCAGTATTTT
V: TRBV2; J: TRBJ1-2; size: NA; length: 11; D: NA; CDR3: CASSETGGYTF; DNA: TGTGCCAGCAGCGAGACGGGAGGCTACACCTTC
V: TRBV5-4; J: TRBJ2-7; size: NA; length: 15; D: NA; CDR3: CASSLRQVSSYEQYF; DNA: TGTGCCAGCAGCCTTCGACAGGTGAGCTCCTACGAGCAGTACTTC
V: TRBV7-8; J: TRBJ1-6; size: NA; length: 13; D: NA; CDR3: CASSLQGSSPLHF; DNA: TGTGCCAGCAGCTTACAGGGAAGTTCACCCCTCCACTTT
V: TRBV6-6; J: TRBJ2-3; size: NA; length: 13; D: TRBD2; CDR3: CASGALAGDTQYF; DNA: TGTGCCAGCGGCGCACTAGCGGGAGACACGCAGTATTTT
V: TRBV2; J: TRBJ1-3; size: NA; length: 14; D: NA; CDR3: CASQPDSTGNTIYF; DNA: TGTGCCAGTCAACCGGACAGTACTGGAAACACCATATATTTT
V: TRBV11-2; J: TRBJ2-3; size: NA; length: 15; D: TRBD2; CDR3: CASSQKLAGADTQYF; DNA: TGTGCCAGCAGCCAGAAACTAGCGGGGGCAGATACGCAGTATTTT
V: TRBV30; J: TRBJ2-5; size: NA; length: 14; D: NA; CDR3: CAWTPTGRGVTQYF; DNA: TGTGCCTGGACGCCGACCGGGAGAGGTGTGACCCAGTACTTC
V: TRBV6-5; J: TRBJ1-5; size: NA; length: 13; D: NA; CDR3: CASSRQSNQPQHF; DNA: TGTGCCAGCAGTCGACAGAGCAATCAGCCCCAGCATTTT
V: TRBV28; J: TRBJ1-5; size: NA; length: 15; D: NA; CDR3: CASTPEGRGNQPQHF; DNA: TGTGCCAGCACCCCGGAAGGGAGAGGGAATCAGCCCCAGCATTTT